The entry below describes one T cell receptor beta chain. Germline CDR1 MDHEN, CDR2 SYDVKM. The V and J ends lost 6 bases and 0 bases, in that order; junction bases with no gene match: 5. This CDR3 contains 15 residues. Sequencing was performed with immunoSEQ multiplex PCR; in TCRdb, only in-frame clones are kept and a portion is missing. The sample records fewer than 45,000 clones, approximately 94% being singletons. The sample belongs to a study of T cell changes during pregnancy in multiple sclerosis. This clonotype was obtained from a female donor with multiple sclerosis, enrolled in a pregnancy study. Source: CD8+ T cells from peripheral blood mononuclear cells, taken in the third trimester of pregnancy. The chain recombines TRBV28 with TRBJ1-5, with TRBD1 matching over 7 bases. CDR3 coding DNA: TGTGCCAGCAGCCGCGCAGGGGGTAGCAATCAGCCCCAGCATTTT. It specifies CASSRAGGSNQPQHF.